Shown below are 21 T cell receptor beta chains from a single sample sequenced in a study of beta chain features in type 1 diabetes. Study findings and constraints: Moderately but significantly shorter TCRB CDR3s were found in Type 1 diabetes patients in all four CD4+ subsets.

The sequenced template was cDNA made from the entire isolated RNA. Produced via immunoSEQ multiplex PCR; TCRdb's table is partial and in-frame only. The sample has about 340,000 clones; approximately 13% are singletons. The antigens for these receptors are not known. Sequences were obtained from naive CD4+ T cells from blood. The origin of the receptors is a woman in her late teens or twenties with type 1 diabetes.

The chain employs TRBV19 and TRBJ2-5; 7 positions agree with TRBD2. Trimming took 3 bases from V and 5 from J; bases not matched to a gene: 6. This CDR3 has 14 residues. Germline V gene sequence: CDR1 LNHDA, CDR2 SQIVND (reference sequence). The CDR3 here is CASSMSGNRETQYF. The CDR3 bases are TGTGCCAGTAGTATGAGCGGGAACAGGGAGACCCAGTACTTC.

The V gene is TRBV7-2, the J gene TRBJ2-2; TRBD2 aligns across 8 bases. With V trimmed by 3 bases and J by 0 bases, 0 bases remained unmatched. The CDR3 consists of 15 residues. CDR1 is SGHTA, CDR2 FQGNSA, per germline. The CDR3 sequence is CASSFGGANTGELFF. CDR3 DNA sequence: TGTGCCAGCAGCTTCGGGGGGGCGAACACCGGGGAGCTGTTTTTT.

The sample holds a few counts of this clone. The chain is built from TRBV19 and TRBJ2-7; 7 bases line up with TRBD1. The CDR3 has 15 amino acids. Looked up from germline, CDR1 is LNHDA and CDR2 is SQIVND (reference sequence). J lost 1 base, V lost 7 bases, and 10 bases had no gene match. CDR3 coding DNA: TGTGCCAGTACTTCTAGGGGGACAGCTTCCTACGAGCAGTACTTC. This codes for CASTSRGTASYEQYF.

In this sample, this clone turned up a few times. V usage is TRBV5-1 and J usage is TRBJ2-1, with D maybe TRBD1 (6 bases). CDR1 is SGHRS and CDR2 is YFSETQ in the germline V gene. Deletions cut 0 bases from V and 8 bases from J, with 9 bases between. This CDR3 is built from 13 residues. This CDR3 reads CASSLAGADEQFF. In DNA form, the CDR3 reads TGCGCCAGCAGCTTGGCAGGGGCCGATGAGCAGTTCTTC.

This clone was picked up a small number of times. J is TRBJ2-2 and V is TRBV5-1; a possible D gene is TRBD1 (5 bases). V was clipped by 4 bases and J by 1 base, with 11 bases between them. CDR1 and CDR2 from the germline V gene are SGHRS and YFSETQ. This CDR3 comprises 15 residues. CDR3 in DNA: TGCGCCAGCAGCATAATTCAGGGGAACACCGGGGAGCTGTTTTTT. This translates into CASSIIQGNTGELFF. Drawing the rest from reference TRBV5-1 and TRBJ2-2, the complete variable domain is KAGVTQTPRYLIKTRGQQVTLSCSPISGHRSVSWYQQTPGQGLQFLFEYFSETQRNKGNFPGRFSGRQFSNSRSEMNVSTLELGDSALYLCASSIIQGNTGELFFGEGSRLTVL.

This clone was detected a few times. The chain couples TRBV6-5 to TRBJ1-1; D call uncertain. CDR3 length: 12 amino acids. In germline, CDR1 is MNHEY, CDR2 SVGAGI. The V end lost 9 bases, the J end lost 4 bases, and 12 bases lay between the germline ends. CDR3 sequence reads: CASWAGGTEAFF. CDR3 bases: TGTGCCAGTTGGGCAGGTGGCACTGAAGCTTTCTTT.

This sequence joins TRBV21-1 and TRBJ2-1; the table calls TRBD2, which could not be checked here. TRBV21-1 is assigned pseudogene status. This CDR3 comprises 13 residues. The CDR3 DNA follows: TGTGCCAGCAGCAACCCGGTCTACAATGAGCAGTTCTTC. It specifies CASSNPVYNEQFF.

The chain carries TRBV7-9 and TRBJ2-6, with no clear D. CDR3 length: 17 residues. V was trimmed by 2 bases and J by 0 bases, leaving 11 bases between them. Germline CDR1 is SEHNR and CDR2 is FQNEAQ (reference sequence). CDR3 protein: CASSLSERSSGANVLTF. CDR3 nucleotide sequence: TGTGCCAGCAGCTTAAGCGAAAGGAGCTCTGGGGCCAACGTCCTGACTTTC.

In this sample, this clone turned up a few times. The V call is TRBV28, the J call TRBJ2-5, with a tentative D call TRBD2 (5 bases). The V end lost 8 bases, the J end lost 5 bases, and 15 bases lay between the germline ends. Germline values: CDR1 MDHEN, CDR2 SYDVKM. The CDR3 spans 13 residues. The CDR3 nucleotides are TGTGCCAGCCGGACCCTCGGGGTGGAGACCCAGTACTTC. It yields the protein CASRTLGVETQYF.

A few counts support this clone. The CDR3 sequence: CASSVPRAGAFF. The CDR3 nucleotides read TGTGCCAGTAGTGTACCCAGGGCTGGGGCTTTCTTT. V usage is TRBV19 and J usage is TRBJ1-1, with D possibly matching TRBD1 (5 bases). CDR3 length: 12 residues. Trimming took off 5 bases at V and 11 bases at J, with 15 bases between the two ends. Germline CDR1 reads LNHDA; CDR2 reads SQIVND (reference sequence).

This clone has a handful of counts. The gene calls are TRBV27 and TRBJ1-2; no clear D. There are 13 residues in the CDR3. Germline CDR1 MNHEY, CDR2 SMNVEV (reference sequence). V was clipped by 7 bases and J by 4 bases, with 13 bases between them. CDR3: CASKQTLGYGYTF. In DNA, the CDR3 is TGTGCCAGCAAGCAGACTTTGGGCTATGGCTACACCTTC.

Here the CDR3 reads CGRGTASGTQYF. In nucleotides, the CDR3 is TGTGGGAGGGGGACAGCCTCGGGGACCCAGTACTTC. The V call is TRBV30, the J call TRBJ2-5; possibly TRBD1 for D (7 bases). The CDR3 spans 12 residues. Per germline, CDR1 GTSNPN and CDR2 SVGIG (reference sequence). Variable domain in full (rest from reference TRBV30 and TRBJ2-5): SQTIHQWPATLVQPVGSPLSLECTVEGTSNPNLYWYRQAAGRGLQLLFYSVGIGQISSEVPQNLSASRPQDRQFILSSKKLLLSDSGFYLCGRGTASGTQYFGPGTRLLVL.

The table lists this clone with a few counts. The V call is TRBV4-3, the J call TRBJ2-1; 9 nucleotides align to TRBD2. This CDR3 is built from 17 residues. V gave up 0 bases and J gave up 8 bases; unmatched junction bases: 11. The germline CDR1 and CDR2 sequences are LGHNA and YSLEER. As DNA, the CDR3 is TGCGCCAGCAGCCAAGATCGGACAGCGGGAGGATGGCATGAGCAGTTCTTC. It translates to CASSQDRTAGGWHEQFF.

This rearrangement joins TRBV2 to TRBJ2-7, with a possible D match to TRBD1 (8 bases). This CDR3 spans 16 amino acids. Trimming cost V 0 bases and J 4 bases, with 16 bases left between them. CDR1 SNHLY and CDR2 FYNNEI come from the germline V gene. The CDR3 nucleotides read TGTGCCAGCAGTGAAGCGGGGGGGACAGGCGGATACGAGCAGTACTTC. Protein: CASSEAGGTGGYEQYF.

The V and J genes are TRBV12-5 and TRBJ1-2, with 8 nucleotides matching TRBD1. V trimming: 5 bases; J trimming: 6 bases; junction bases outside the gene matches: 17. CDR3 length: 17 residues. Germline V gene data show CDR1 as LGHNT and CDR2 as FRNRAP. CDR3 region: CASGLRTGRAIKNGYTF. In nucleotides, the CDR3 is TGTGCTAGTGGTCTCCGGACAGGGCGAGCGATTAAGAATGGCTACACCTTC.

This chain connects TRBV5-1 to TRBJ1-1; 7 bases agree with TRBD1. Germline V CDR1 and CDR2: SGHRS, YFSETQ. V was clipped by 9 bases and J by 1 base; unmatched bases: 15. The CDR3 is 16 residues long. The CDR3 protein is CANWGQLLRSNTEAFF. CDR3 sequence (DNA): TGCGCCAACTGGGGACAGCTTTTAAGGTCGAACACTGAAGCTTTCTTT.

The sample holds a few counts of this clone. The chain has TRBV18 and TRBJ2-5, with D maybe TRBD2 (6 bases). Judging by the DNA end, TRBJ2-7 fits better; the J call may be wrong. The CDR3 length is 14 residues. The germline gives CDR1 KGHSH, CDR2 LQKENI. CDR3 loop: CASSGRTVSYEQYF. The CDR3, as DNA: TGTGCCAGCTCGGGGAGGACGGTCTCCTACGAGCAGTACTTC.

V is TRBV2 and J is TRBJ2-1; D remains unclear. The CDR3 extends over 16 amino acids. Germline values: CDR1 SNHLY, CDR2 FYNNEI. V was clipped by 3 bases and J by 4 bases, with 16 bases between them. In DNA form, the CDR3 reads TGTGCCAGCAGTGATCGGATCCTAGTCGAATACAATGAGCAGTTCTTC. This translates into CASSDRILVEYNEQFF. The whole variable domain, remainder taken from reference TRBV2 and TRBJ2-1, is EPEVTQTPSHQVTQMGQEVILRCVPISNHLYFYWYRQILGQKVEFLVSFYNNEISEKSEIFDDQFSVERPDGSNFTLKIRSTKLEDSAMYFCASSDRILVEYNEQFFGPGTRLTVL.

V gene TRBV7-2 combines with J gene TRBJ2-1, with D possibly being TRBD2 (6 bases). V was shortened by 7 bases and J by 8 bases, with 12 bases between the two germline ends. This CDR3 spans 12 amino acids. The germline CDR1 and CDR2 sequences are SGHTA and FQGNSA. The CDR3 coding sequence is TGTGCCAGCAAAGGAGGGGCCCATGAGCAGTTCTTC. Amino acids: CASKGGAHEQFF. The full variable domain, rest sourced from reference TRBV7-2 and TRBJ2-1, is GAGVSQSPSNKVTEKGKDVELRCDPISGHTALYWYRQSLGQGLEFLIYFQGNSAPDKSGLPSDRFSAERTGGSVSTLTIQRTQQEDSAVYLCASKGGAHEQFFGPGTRLTVL.

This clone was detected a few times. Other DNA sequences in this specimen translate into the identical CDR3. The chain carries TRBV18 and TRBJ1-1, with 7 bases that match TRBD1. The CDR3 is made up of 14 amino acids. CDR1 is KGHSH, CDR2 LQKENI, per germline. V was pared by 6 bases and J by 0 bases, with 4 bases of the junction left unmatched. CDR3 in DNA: TGTGCCAGCTCCCCGACAGGGATGAACACTGAAGCTTTCTTT. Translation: CASSPTGMNTEAFF.

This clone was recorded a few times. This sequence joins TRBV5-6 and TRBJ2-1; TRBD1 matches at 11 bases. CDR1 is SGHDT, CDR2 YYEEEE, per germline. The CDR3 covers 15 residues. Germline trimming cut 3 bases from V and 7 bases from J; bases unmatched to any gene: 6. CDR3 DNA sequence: TGTGCCAGCAGCTATCGGACAGGGGGCGTAAATGAGCAGTTCTTC. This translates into CASSYRTGGVNEQFF.